The T cell receptor beta chain described here comes from a study of OX40 agonist ivuxolimab in advanced cancers. Study-level background: An agonistic human IgG2 monoclonal antibody against OX40 (CD134) was given. Study-wide findings and caveats: Mean expanded clone counts were higher in CD8+ than CD4+ T cells. CD4+ and CD8+ blood T cells expanded clonally by week 6 at 0.1 to 3.0 mg/kg. Among some nonresponders, normalized T-cell clonal expansion was also low.

As for this clone: Its antigen remains unknown.

Germline V CDR1 and CDR2: MGHRA, YSYEKL. CDR3 length equals 16 residues. The V gene lost 2 bases and the J gene lost 3 bases, with 17 bases spanning the gap. Profiling relied on immunoSEQ multiplex PCR, and the TCRdb table lists in-frame clones only, not all of them. The table lists 65,000 to 95,000 clones, about 90% of them singletons, with around 10% in the top ten. This receptor was identified in an adult with an advanced solid tumor such as melanoma, head and neck, liver or kidney cancer. Material: CD4+ or CD8+ T cells sorted from blood, obtained in a trial of the OX40 agonist ivuxolimab. The chain uses TRBV4-1 and TRBJ2-7; the D gene is possibly TRBD1 (8 bases). This CDR3 is CASSQHQQGGLYEQYF. The CDR3 DNA sequence: TGCGCCAGCAGCCAACATCAACAGGGGGGGCTCTACGAGCAGTACTTC.